Shown below are 25 T cell receptor beta chains from a single sample sequenced in a study of siplizumab effects on memory and regulatory T cells. Here immunoSEQ multiplex PCR was the method, and the copy in TCRdb shows in-frame clones only, minus some. In the table there are tens of thousands of clones, 95% of which are singletons. Sequenced: CD8+ T cells sorted from blood. The source is a human donor in good health.

This clone was seen just once. The V gene is TRBV27, the J gene TRBJ1-1; a weak D match, TRBD1 (6 bases). V lost 1 base and J 5 bases, leaving 14 bases between the germline ends. Germline CDR1 is MNHEY and CDR2 is SMNVEV (reference sequence). The CDR3 is made up of 15 amino acids. The CDR3 region has the DNA TGTGCCAGCAGTTTATTCGAAGGGGGTGGAACTGAAGCTTTCTTT. Its translation: CASSLFEGGGTEAFF.

The table lists this clone with a count of one. This chain uses TRBV28 with TRBJ2-7; weak D call: TRBD2 (6 bases). The ends were cut back, 5 bases at V and 2 bases at J, with 16 bases in the middle. The CDR3 runs to 15 residues. Germline CDR1 reads MDHEN; CDR2 reads SYDVKM. The CDR3 here is CASSVSGLNTYEQYF. The CDR3, as DNA: TGTGCCAGCAGTGTTAGCGGATTGAATACCTACGAGCAGTACTTC. Full variable domain (missing parts from reference TRBV28 and TRBJ2-7): DVKVTQSSRYLVKRTGEKVFLECVQDMDHENMFWYRQDPGLGLRLIYFSYDVKMKEKGDIPEGYSVSREKKERFSLILESASTNQTSMYLCASSVSGLNTYEQYFGPGTRLTVT.

The chain links TRBV7-9 to TRBJ2-7, with D possibly TRBD2 on 5 matching bases. V was pared by 2 bases and J by 1 base, with 12 bases between. The germline V gene has CDR1 SEHNR and CDR2 FQNEAQ (reference sequence). The CDR3 contains 15 residues. CDR3 DNA: TGTGCCAGCAGCTTAACCGGGATGAGATCCTACGAGCAGTACTTC. This codes for CASSLTGMRSYEQYF.

The V call is TRBV11-2, the J call TRBJ1-2, with no clear D. V was shortened by 3 bases and J by 6 bases, with 14 bases between the two germline ends. This CDR3 has 14 residues. Germline V gene sequence: CDR1 SGHAT, CDR2 FQNNGV. CDR3 residues: CASSLLGDFNGYTF. CDR3 sequence (DNA): TGTGCCAGCAGCTTGTTGGGTGATTTTAATGGCTACACCTTC.

The chain combines TRBV7-2 with TRBJ2-1, with D perhaps being TRBD1 or TRBD2 (6 bases each). The CDR3 contains 14 residues. The V and J ends lost 5 bases and 7 bases respectively, with 15 bases between them. Germline values: CDR1 SGHTA, CDR2 FQGNSA. The CDR3 sequence is CASSPGTQGNEQFF. The DNA for the CDR3 is TGTGCCAGCAGCCCCGGGACTCAGGGGAATGAGCAGTTCTTC. Full variable domain (rest looked up from reference TRBV7-2 and TRBJ2-1): GAGVSQSPSNKVTEKGKDVELRCDPISGHTALYWYRQSLGQGLEFLIYFQGNSAPDKSGLPSDRFSAERTGGSVSTLTIQRTQQEDSAVYLCASSPGTQGNEQFFGPGTRLTVL.

This rearrangement joins TRBV5-1 to TRBJ2-2; weak D call: TRBD1 (8 bases). The CDR3 consists of 16 residues. Per the germline V gene, CDR1 is SGHRS and CDR2 is YFSETQ. Deletions cut 5 bases from V and 3 bases from J, with 17 bases between. For the CDR3, the DNA is TGCGCCAGCAGAGTACGGACAGGGAGGGACACCGGGGAGCTGTTTTTT. Its protein is CASRVRTGRDTGELFF.

The CDR3 sequence is CASSLVSSGASTDTQYF. CDR3 coding DNA: TGTGCCAGCAGCTTAGTTAGCAGTGGGGCTAGCACAGATACGCAGTATTTT. This chain uses TRBV7-9 with TRBJ2-3; tentatively, D is TRBD1 (5 bases). The CDR3 has 17 amino acids. Germline CDR1 and CDR2: SEHNR and FQNEAQ (reference sequence). V shed 1 base and J shed 0 bases, with 14 bases lying between them.

The chain uses TRBV9 and TRBJ2-7; D might be TRBD2 (5 bases). Trimming left V 4 bases short and J 0 bases short, with 11 bases between. This CDR3 is 14 amino acids long. CDR1 and CDR2 from the germline V gene are SGDLS and YYNGEE. The DNA of the CDR3 is TGTGCCAGCAGCCCAAGGACTGACTCCTACGAGCAGTACTTC. This gives the protein CASSPRTDSYEQYF. The complete variable domain, with remaining parts taken from reference TRBV9 and TRBJ2-7, reads DSGVTQTPKHLITATGQRVTLRCSPRSGDLSVYWYQQSLDQGLQFLIQYYNGEERAKGNILERFSAQQFPDLHSELNLSSLELGDSALYFCASSPRTDSYEQYFGPGTRLTVT.

V is TRBV15 and J is TRBJ1-5, with unresolved D. The CDR3 consists of 16 residues. The V end was cut by 3 bases, the J end by 7 bases, with 19 bases between. Germline CDR1 is LNHNV and CDR2 is YYDKDF (reference sequence). Here the CDR3 DNA reads TGTGCCACCAGCAGCACGGACTCAACTTGGATCCAGCCCCAGCATTTT. Translation gives CATSSTDSTWIQPQHF.

The V gene is TRBV27, the J gene TRBJ2-3; 10 bases line up with TRBD1. The V segment lost 3 bases and the J segment 5 bases; nucleotides outside the gene matches: 2. This CDR3 is built from 14 residues. CDR1 and CDR2 (germline): MNHEY, SMNVEV (reference sequence). In nucleotides, the CDR3 is TGTGCCAGCAGTTTGACAGGGGGCGGAGATACGCAGTATTTT. Protein: CASSLTGGGDTQYF.

The gene calls are TRBV23-1 and TRBJ2-1; 11 bases align to TRBD2. TRBV23-1 is filed as an ORF, its function uncertain. The trim removed 0 bases at V and 8 bases at J, leaving 15 bases unmatched. The CDR3 totals 19 residues. The CDR3 coding sequence is TGCGCCAGCAGTCAATCGGCAAAGGTGGGACTAGCGGAGATATATGAGCAGTTCTTC. It specifies CASSQSAKVGLAEIYEQFF.

The rearrangement uses TRBV19 and TRBJ2-7; 8 positions agree with TRBD1. CDR1 LNHDA and CDR2 SQIVND come from the germline V gene (reference sequence). The V and J ends lost 1 base and 5 bases, in that order; junction bases with no gene match: 10. The CDR3 has 16 amino acids. In DNA, the CDR3 is TGTGCCAGTAGTATAGGGACAGGGCGTCCCAATAACGAGCAGTACTTC. Its protein product is CASSIGTGRPNNEQYF.

This sequence joins TRBV2 and TRBJ1-5; no clear D gene. Trimming cost V 4 bases and J 2 bases, with 6 bases left between them. This CDR3 region has 13 residues. Germline CDR1 SNHLY, CDR2 FYNNEI. In nucleotides, the CDR3 is TGTGCCAGCAGTGTAACTGGCAATCAGCCCCAGCATTTT. Translation gives CASSVTGNQPQHF. Full variable domain (missing parts from reference TRBV2 and TRBJ1-5): EPEVTQTPSHQVTQMGQEVILRCVPISNHLYFYWYRQILGQKVEFLVSFYNNEISEKSEIFDDQFSVERPDGSNFTLKIRSTKLEDSAMYFCASSVTGNQPQHFGDGTRLSIL.

V usage is TRBV15 and J usage is TRBJ2-7, with TRBD2 identical over 10 bases. After removal of 10 bases from V and 4 bases from J, the junction contained 7 bases not matched to a gene. This CDR3 is built from 13 residues. Germline-derived CDR1 and CDR2 are LNHNV and YYDKDF (reference sequence). CDR3 region: CAIRETSGYEQYF. The CDR3 DNA reads TGTGCCATCAGAGAGACTAGCGGGTACGAGCAGTACTTC.

V and J are TRBV30 and TRBJ2-3, with TRBD1 matching over 7 bases. This CDR3 has 17 amino acids. Per the germline V gene, CDR1 is GTSNPN and CDR2 is SVGIG (reference sequence). Losses at the gene ends were 2 bases for V and 2 bases for J; bases not matched to a gene: 13. DNA for the CDR3: TGTGCCTGGAGTCCCCCCCCAGACAGGGCTTTCACAGATACGCAGTATTTT. It is translated as CAWSPPPDRAFTDTQYF.

V gene TRBV7-9 combines with J gene TRBJ2-2; a possible D gene is TRBD1 (6 bases). Per germline, CDR1 SEHNR and CDR2 FQNEAQ (reference sequence). The CDR3 consists of 12 residues. The V and J ends lost 10 bases and 1 base respectively, with 7 bases between them. Here the CDR3 DNA reads TGTGCCAACAGGGAGAACACCGGGGAGCTGTTTTTT. This codes for CANRENTGELFF.

The chain joins TRBV5-1 to TRBJ2-3, with D possibly matching TRBD2 (6 bases). The CDR3 runs 17 residues. V was cut by 0 bases and J by 0 bases, with 14 bases left in between. CDR1 is SGHRS and CDR2 is YFSETQ in the germline V gene. CDR3 region: CASSLAVKSGSTDTQYF. CDR3 nucleotide sequence: TGCGCCAGCAGCTTGGCAGTCAAAAGCGGGAGCACAGATACGCAGTATTTT.

The chain joins TRBV5-1 to TRBJ2-1, with D possibly TRBD1 on 6 matching bases. The CDR3 spans 13 residues. Germline lookup yields CDR1 SGHRS and CDR2 YFSETQ. Trimming removed 1 base from V and 8 bases from J, with 10 bases in between. The chain's CDR3 is CASSLIRGDEQFF. The CDR3 nucleotides are TGCGCCAGCAGCTTGATCAGGGGCGATGAGCAGTTCTTC.

This clone was seen only once. The gene calls are TRBV30 and TRBJ2-3; TRBD2 is a possible D gene (6 bases). Germline V gene sequence: CDR1 GTSNPN, CDR2 SVGIG (reference sequence). CDR3 size: 17 residues. Trimming pared 1 base from V and 0 bases from J, leaving 17 bases between. Here the CDR3 DNA reads TGTGCCTGGAGTGAACAGCCGACTAGAACTAGCACAGATACGCAGTATTTT. Its translation is CAWSEQPTRTSTDTQYF. Filled out from reference TRBV30 and TRBJ2-3, the complete variable domain reads SQTIHQWPATLVQPVGSPLSLECTVEGTSNPNLYWYRQAAGRGLQLLFYSVGIGQISSEVPQNLSASRPQDRQFILSSKKLLLSDSGFYLCAWSEQPTRTSTDTQYFGPGTRLTVL.

This clone came up once. The genes are TRBV19 and TRBJ2-1, with 8 bases identical to TRBD2. J lost 3 bases, V lost 7 bases, and 11 bases had no gene match. Germline lookup yields CDR1 LNHDA and CDR2 SQIVND (reference sequence). This CDR3 has 16 residues. CDR3 sequence: CASTPSPSGSYNEQFF. The CDR3 nucleotides read TGTGCCAGTACTCCCTCCCCGAGCGGGAGCTACAATGAGCAGTTCTTC.

V and J are TRBV9 and TRBJ2-7, with D perhaps matching TRBD2 (5 bases). The CDR3 consists of 14 residues. Deletions cut 0 bases from V and 4 bases from J, with 11 bases between. CDR1 and CDR2 from the germline V gene are SGDLS and YYNGEE. The DNA of the CDR3 is TGTGCCAGCAGCGTAGGGGATTCGGGGTACGAGCAGTACTTC. Amino acid sequence: CASSVGDSGYEQYF.

The chain employs TRBV19 and TRBJ2-7; no firm D call. This CDR3 has 14 residues. Germline loops: CDR1 LNHDA, CDR2 SQIVND (reference sequence). V lost 5 bases and J 0 bases, leaving 11 bases between the germline ends. The CDR3 region is CASSPLFPSYEQYF. The CDR3 coding sequence is TGTGCCAGTAGTCCATTATTTCCCTCCTACGAGCAGTACTTC.

This clone is a singleton in its sample. The chain employs TRBV12-5 and TRBJ2-1, with 9 bases matching TRBD1. The CDR3 length is 16 residues. The junction had 14 bases not matched to a gene; V was cut back by 2 bases and J by 12 bases. Germline CDR1 LGHNT, CDR2 FRNRAP. This CDR3 is CASGLTPGQGQSSQFF. CDR3 nucleotide sequence: TGTGCTAGTGGTTTGACCCCGGGACAGGGTCAATCGTCGCAGTTCTTC.

This chain joins TRBV4-1 and TRBJ1-5; 9 nucleotides agree with TRBD1. V trimming: 3 bases; J trimming: 6 bases; junction bases outside the gene matches: 6. This CDR3 has 15 residues. The germline V gene encodes CDR1 MGHRA and CDR2 YSYEKL. The DNA for the CDR3 is TGCGCCAGCAGCCACACCACGACAGGGGGTCAGCCCCAGCATTTT. Amino acid sequence: CASSHTTTGGQPQHF.

The chain recombines TRBV7-9 with TRBJ1-1; TRBD1 agrees at 7 bases. The V gene end was trimmed by 0 bases and the J gene end by 3 bases; junction bases not matched to a gene: 7. This CDR3 contains 16 residues. Germline V CDR1 and CDR2: SEHNR, FQNEAQ (reference sequence). DNA of the CDR3: TGTGCCAGCAGCTTAGCTCACAGGGGAATCGACACTGAAGCTTTCTTT. Translated, it gives CASSLAHRGIDTEAFF.